This T cell receptor beta chain is drawn from a study of blood T cell repertoires in COVID-19. The overall study: In each case, the material was cDNA or gDNA derived from T cells, B-cell-depleted T cells, or PBMCs.

The V gene end was trimmed by 3 bases and the J gene end by 6 bases; junction bases not matched to a gene: 13. The CDR3 contains 15 residues. CDR1 and CDR2 from the germline V gene are GTSNPN and SVGIG (reference sequence). Methods used by the authors: How many nucleated cells were present was estimated from reference gene primer amplification. Profiled with immunoSEQ multiplex PCR; TCRdb holds only in-frame clones, not every one. Clonal size and the V and J genes are those of that table, whereas D and trimming came from the DNA. Of over 250,000 clones listed, approximately 90% are singletons. Seattle cases were enrolled at active infection and followed longitudinally.

The TCR was taken from a woman younger than 45 with COVID-19, enrolled during active disease. Sequencing input: peripheral blood. The chain combines TRBV30 with TRBJ2-7; 8 nucleotides match TRBD2. DNA for the CDR3: TGTGCCTGGAGCCCCGGGGGGGATTTTTTAGGCGAGCAGTACTTC. Encoded protein: CAWSPGGDFLGEQYF. The full variable domain, rest sourced from reference TRBV30 and TRBJ2-7, is SQTIHQWPATLVQPVGSPLSLECTVEGTSNPNLYWYRQAAGRGLQLLFYSVGIGQISSEVPQNLSASRPQDRQFILSSKKLLLSDSGFYLCAWSPGGDFLGEQYFGPGTRLTVT.